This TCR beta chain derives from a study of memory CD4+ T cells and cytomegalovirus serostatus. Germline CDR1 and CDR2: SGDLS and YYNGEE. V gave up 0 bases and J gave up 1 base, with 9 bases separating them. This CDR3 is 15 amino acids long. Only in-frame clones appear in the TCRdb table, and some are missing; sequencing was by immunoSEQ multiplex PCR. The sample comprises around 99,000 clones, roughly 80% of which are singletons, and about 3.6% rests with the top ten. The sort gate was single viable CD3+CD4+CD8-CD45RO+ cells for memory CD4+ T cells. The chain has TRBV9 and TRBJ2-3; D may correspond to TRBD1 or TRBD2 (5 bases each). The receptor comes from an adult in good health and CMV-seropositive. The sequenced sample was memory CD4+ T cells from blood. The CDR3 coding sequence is TGTGCCAGCAGCGTAGCGGGGCGCGGCACAGATACGCAGTATTTT. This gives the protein CASSVAGRGTDTQYF.